This T cell receptor (beta chain) was obtained from a study of CD8+ T cells in alopecia areata. The CDR3 loop spans 13 amino acids. Germline V gives CDR1 SQVTM, CDR2 ANQGSEA. V shed 3 bases, J shed 4 bases, and the junction held 5 bases outside the gene matches. The authors extracted RNA and reverse transcribed it into cDNA as the sequencing template. Using immunoSEQ multiplex PCR, the repertoire was profiled, and TCRdb retains in-frame clones only, with some absent. The sample contains 65,000 to 70,000 clones, 60% of which appear only once. The chain carries TRBV29-1 and TRBJ1-1; TRBD1 agrees at 7 bases. Sample: CD8+ T cells sorted from blood, taken at week 0. This sequence was found in a human donor with alopecia areata. The CDR3 is CSVDFQGGTEAFF. The CDR3 coding sequence is TGCAGCGTTGATTTCCAGGGGGGCACTGAAGCTTTCTTT. Supplemented by reference TRBV29-1 and TRBJ1-1, the full variable domain reads SAVISQKPSRDICQRGTSLTIQCQVDSQVTMMFWYRQQPGQSLTLIATANQGSEATYESGFVIDKFPISRPNLTFSTLTVSNMSPEDSSIYLCSVDFQGGTEAFFGQGTRLTVV.